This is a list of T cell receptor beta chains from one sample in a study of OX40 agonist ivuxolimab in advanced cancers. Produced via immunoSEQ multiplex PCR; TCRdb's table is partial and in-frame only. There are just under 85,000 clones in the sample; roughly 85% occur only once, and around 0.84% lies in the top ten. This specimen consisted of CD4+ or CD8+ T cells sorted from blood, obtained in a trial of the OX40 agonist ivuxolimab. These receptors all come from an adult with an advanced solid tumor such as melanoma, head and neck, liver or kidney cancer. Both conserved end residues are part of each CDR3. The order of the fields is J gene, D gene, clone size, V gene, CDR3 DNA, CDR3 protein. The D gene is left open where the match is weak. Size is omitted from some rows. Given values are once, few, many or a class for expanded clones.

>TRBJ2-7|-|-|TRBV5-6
TGTGCCAGCAGCTTTGGATTCCTGGGGGACTACGAGCAGTACTTC
CASSFGFLGDYEQYF
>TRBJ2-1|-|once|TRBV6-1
TGTGCCAGCAGTGACGACAGTTCCGAGCAGTTCTTC
CASSDDSSEQFF
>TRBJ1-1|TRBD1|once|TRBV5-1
TGCGCCAGCAGCCAGTACCCAGGGGGGGACACTGAAGCTTTCTTT
CASSQYPGGDTEAFF
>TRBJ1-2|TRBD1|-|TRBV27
TGTGCCAGCAGTGCCCTCGGGACAGGGAATGGCTATGGCTACACCTTC
CASSALGTGNGYGYTF
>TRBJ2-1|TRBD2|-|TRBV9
TGTGCCAGCAGCCCCGGACTAGCGGGGGGCGCGTACAATGAGCAGTTCTTC
CASSPGLAGGAYNEQFF
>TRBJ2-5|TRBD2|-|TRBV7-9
TGTGCCAGCAGCAGTTCGCGGGGGGCAGGAGAGACCCAGTACTTC
CASSSSRGAGETQYF
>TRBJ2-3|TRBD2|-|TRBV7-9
TGTGCCAGCAGCCCTGGACTAGCGGGGGGTATCACAGATACGCAGTATTTT
CASSPGLAGGITDTQYF
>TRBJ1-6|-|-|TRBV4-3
TGCGCCAGCAGCCAAGATCTACCGAACTCACCCCTCCACTTT
CASSQDLPNSPLHF
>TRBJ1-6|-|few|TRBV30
TGTGCCTGGAGTCCGGGACTCGGGAATTCACCCCTCCACTTT
CAWSPGLGNSPLHF
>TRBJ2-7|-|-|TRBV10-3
TGTGCCATCAGTGAGGGACAGCGAGGCTACGAGCAGTACTTC
CAISEGQRGYEQYF
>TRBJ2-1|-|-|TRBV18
TGTGCCAGCTCTCCGCCCACCGTTGATGAGCAGTTCTTC
CASSPPTVDEQFF
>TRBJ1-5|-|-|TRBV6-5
TGTGCCAGCAGTTATATGGTAAATCAGCCCCAGCATTTT
CASSYMVNQPQHF
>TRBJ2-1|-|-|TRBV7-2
TGTGCCAGCAGCTCTCACAGGGACAATGAGCAGTTCTTC
CASSSHRDNEQFF
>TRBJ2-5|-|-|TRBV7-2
TGTGCCAGCAGCTTAGCGCCGGGGGTTACCAAAGAGACCCAGTACTTC
CASSLAPGVTKETQYF
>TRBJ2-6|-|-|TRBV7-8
TGTGCCAGCAGCGGCGGGACTCGAAGGGGTTTGGGGGCCAACGTCCTGACTTTC
CASSGGTRRGLGANVLTF
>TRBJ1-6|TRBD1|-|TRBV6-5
TGTGCCAGCAGTTACTCCACACAGGGGCTCCACTTT
CASSYSTQGLHF
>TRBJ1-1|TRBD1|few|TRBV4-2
TGTGCCAGCAGCCAAGACCCGGGACAGGGGGCGTCGAGCACTGAAGCTTTCTTT
CASSQDPGQGASSTEAFF
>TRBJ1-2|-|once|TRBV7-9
TGTGCCAGCAGCATGGACAGTCTCTATGGCTACACCTTC
CASSMDSLYGYTF
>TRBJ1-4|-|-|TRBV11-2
TGTGCCAGCAGCTTAGGGGGGGTTGGGGAAAAACTGTTTTTT
CASSLGGVGEKLFF
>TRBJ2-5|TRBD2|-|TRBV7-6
TGTGCCAGCAGCGCAGGACTAGCGGGGGGAAAAGAGACCCAGTACTTC
CASSAGLAGGKETQYF
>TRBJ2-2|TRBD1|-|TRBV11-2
TGTGCCGCCCGAACAGGGGGCCCCGGGGAGCTGTTTTTT
CAARTGGPGELFF
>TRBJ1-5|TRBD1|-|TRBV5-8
TGTGCCAGCAGCTGGGGGACAGGGGGTCAGCCCCAGCATTTT
CASSWGTGGQPQHF
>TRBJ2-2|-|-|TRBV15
TGTGCCACCAGCAGAGCACAGGGAATCGGACAAGGCGGGGAGCTGTTTTTT
CATSRAQGIGQGGELFF
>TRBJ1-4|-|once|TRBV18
TGTGCCAGCTCACCGACGTCCGGCGAAAAACTGTTTTTT
CASSPTSGEKLFF
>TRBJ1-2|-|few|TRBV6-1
TGTGCCAGCAGTGCTCACGCGGCCGTCGGGACCGAGGCGAACTATGGCTACACCTTC
CASSAHAAVGTEANYGYTF
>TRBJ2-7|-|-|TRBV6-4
TGTGCCAGCAGTGACTCGATAGACGGGCAGGGGATCTACGAGCAGTACTTC
CASSDSIDGQGIYEQYF
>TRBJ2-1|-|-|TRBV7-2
TGTGCCAGCAGCTTAGTGACCCCCAGAGATGAGCAGTTCTTC
CASSLVTPRDEQFF
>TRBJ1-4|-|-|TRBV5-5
TGTGCCAGCAGCTTGACATTCCTTAGACGGGCAACTAATGAAAAACTGTTTTTT
CASSLTFLRRATNEKLFF
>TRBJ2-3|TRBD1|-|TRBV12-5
TGTGCTAGTGGTCCCGGGACAGGGGTAAAAGATACGCAGTATTTT
CASGPGTGVKDTQYF
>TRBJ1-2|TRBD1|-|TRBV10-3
TGTGCCATCAGTGAGTCCGCGAACCCCCGGGACAGGCCGAACTATGGCTACACCTTC
CAISESANPRDRPNYGYTF
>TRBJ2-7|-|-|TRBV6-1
TGTGCCAGCCTCACCTACGAGCAGTACTTC
CASLTYEQYF
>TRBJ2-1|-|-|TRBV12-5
TGTGCTAGTGGGGGCTTCCCCTCCTACAATGAGCAGTTCTTC
CASGGFPSYNEQFF
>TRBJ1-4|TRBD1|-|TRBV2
TGTGCCAGCAGCCGGACAGGGTATAATGAAAAACTGTTTTTT
CASSRTGYNEKLFF
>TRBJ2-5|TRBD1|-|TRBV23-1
TGCGCCAGCAGCCCAACTCCCGGGACAGGGAAAGGACGAGAGACCCAGTACTTC
CASSPTPGTGKGRETQYF
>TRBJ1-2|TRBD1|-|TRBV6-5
TGTGCCAGCAGTGTCGGGACAGGGTATCGCGGCTACACCTTC
CASSVGTGYRGYTF
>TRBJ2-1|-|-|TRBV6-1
TGTGCCAGCAGTGAAGGTGTGGGACACCGGTCGGGGTACAATGAGCAGTTCTTC
CASSEGVGHRSGYNEQFF
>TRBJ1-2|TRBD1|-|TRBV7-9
TGTGCCAGCAGCTCCGCAGGGACAGCCTATGGCTACACCTTC
CASSSAGTAYGYTF
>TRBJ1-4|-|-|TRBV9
TGTGCCAGCACCCGGGACACCACTAATGAAAAACTGTTTTTT
CASTRDTTNEKLFF
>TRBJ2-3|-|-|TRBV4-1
TGCGCCAGCAGGGAAGCTACCCGAGATACGCAGTATTTT
CASREATRDTQYF
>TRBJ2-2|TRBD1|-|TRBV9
TGTGCCAGCAGCGTAGATGGACAGGGAGGCACCGGGGAGCTGTTTTTT
CASSVDGQGGTGELFF
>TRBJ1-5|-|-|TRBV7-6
TGTGCCAGCAGCTCACGCGGCGGGAGTCCCCAGCATTTT
CASSSRGGSPQHF
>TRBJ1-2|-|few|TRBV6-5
TGTGCCAGCAGTCCCTCGGAGGCGTCAGGCTACACCTTC
CASSPSEASGYTF
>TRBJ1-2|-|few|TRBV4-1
TGCGCCAGCAGCCCAGCGGTACAACTTAGGAATGGCTACACCTTC
CASSPAVQLRNGYTF
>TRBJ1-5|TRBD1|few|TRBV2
TGTGCCAGCAGTGAAGCCCGGACAGGGACCTATCAGCCCCAGCATTTT
CASSEARTGTYQPQHF
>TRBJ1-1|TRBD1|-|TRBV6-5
TGTGCCAGCAGTTACGCGGACAGGGGCAACACTGAAGCTTTCTTT
CASSYADRGNTEAFF
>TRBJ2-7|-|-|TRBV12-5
TGTGCTAGTGGTTCCGCGAGGGAGTACGAGCAGTACTTC
CASGSAREYEQYF
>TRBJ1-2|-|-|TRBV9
TGTGCCAGCAGCGTAGATGTGGGCCCATATGGCTACACCTTC
CASSVDVGPYGYTF
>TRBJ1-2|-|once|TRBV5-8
TGTGCCAGCAGCTTTTGGGGTAAAGGCGTCCCTAACTATGGCTACACCTTC
CASSFWGKGVPNYGYTF
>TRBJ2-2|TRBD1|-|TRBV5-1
TGCGCCAGCAGATTTTCAGGGACAGCGAACACCGGGGAGCTGTTTTTT
CASRFSGTANTGELFF
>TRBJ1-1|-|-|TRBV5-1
TGCGCCAGTTCGATTGGAACTGAAGCTTTCTTT
CASSIGTEAFF
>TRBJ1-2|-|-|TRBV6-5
TGTGCCAGCAGTTGGTCCCAGGGCTATGGCTACACCTTC
CASSWSQGYGYTF
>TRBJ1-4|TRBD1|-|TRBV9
TGTGCCAGCAGCGTAGGGGACAGCAAGAATGAAAAACTGTTTTTT
CASSVGDSKNEKLFF
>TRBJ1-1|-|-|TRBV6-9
TGTGCCAGCAGTTTCCCTTACCGGGGGGTAGACACTGAAGCTTTCTTT
CASSFPYRGVDTEAFF